The 5 T cell receptor beta chains below come from one sample, sequenced in a study of T cell clonality in common variable immunodeficiency. Study results and caveats: Reportedly, TCR beta sequences from common variable immunodeficiency showed fewer deletions and N-nucleotide insertions.

Their specific antigens are unknown. Using immunoSEQ multiplex PCR, the repertoire was profiled, and TCRdb retains in-frame clones only, with some absent. This sample has 30,000 to 40,000 clones, each found more than once. The sample consisted of peripheral blood mononuclear cells. The receptors originated from a human donor with common variable immunodeficiency.

Points on this clone: The read stops 3 residues short of the end of the CDR3; the missing end is completed from the germline J gene. This chain connects TRBV7-6 to TRBJ1-3; D remains unclear. This CDR3 has 15 amino acids. Germline lookup yields CDR1 SGHVS and CDR2 FNYEAQ. Trimming removed 5 bases at V and 1 base at J, with 12 bases between. CDR3 sequence: CASSLVGSSGNTIYF. The part of the CDR3 DNA that was read is TGTGCCAGCAGCCTCGTTGGCTCGTCTGGAAACACC.

Concerning this clone: The CDR3 goes on 3 residues after the read ends, and that part is filled in from the germline J gene. The genes are TRBV19 and TRBJ2-5, with a possible D match to TRBD1 (5 bases). The CDR3 runs 13 residues. The germline V and J ends were trimmed by 5 bases and 5 bases, with 12 bases remaining between them. Germline V gene sequence: CDR1 LNHDA, CDR2 SQIVND (reference sequence). The sequenced part of the CDR3 DNA is TGTGCCAGTAGTGCACAAGCAGGGGAGACC. Translating gives CASSAQAGET. In full, the CDR3 is CASSAQAGETQYF.

This clone was detected many times. An end of the junction does not agree with germline; a read error may underlie this. The CDR3 is cut off 3 residues early in the read; its end comes from the germline J gene. V and J are TRBV29-1 and TRBJ2-5, with no clear D. The CDR3 is 13 residues long. The germline CDR1 and CDR2 sequences are SQVTM and ANQGSEA. The CDR3: CSVEKGRQGTQYF. Partial CDR3 DNA: TGCAGCGTTGAAAAGGGTCGCCAAGGGACC.

The table lists this clone with a few counts. The DNA ends 3 residues before the CDR3 does, and the rest of the CDR3 is filled in from the germline J gene. The genes are TRBV7-6 and TRBJ2-2; weak D call: TRBD1 (8 bases). The CDR3 is 15 amino acids. Germline CDR1 and CDR2: SGHVS and FNYEAQ. Trimming pared 5 bases from V and 4 bases from J, leaving 14 bases between. CDR3 amino acids: CASSIYRGGTGELFF. Partial CDR3 DNA: TGTGCCAGCAGCATATACAGGGGGGGCACCGGGGAG.

This clone was counted only a few times. With the read ending 3 residues before the CDR3 end, the germline J gene is used to fill in that end. This sequence joins TRBV5-1 and TRBJ1-5; unclear D gene. Germline-derived CDR1 and CDR2 are SGHRS and YFSETQ. The CDR3 sequence is 14 residues long. Trimming stripped 0 bases from V and 3 bases from J, with 7 bases between. The covered CDR3 bases are TGCGCCAGCAGCTTGGACAGTCCCAATCAGCCC. This translates into CASSLDSPNQP. The entire CDR3 reads CASSLDSPNQPQHF.